A single sample gave rise to the 20 T cell receptor beta chains below, sequenced in a study of CD8 T cells in ankylosing spondylitis. Using its own MiXCR run on the 5' RACE reads, TCRdb lists one record per CDR3 protein. The sample carries 200,000 to 250,000 distinct CDR3 sequences, about 10% recorded once. The sequencing input was blood, either unsorted or a sorted T cell fraction (not recorded which). These receptors came from a male donor with ankylosing spondylitis or in good health (not recorded which).

This clonotype was seen at least ten times. The V call is TRBV11-2, the J call TRBJ1-3; D is unresolved. The CDR3 sequence is 12 residues long. Germline CDR1 SGHAT, CDR2 FQNNGV. V was shortened by 2 bases and J by 4 bases, with 3 bases between the two germline ends. The CDR3 region is CASSLFGNTIYF. The DNA for the CDR3 is TGTGCCAGCAGCTTATTCGGAAACACCATATATTTT.

In this sample, this clonotype turned up once. V usage is TRBV20-1 and J usage is TRBJ2-5; 7 nucleotides match TRBD2. The ends lost 5 bases at V and 5 bases at J; junction bases unmatched: 8. The CDR3 has 13 amino acids. Germline CDR1 and CDR2: DFQATT and SNEGSKA (reference sequence). The CDR3: CSAPRGDLETQYF. The CDR3 DNA reads TGCAGTGCTCCCCGGGGGGACCTGGAGACCCAGTACTTC.

This clonotype has ten or more counts. The rearrangement links TRBV5-1 to TRBJ2-7, with 8 bases matching TRBD1. The junction had 4 bases not matched to a gene; V was cut back by 2 bases and J by 3 bases. This CDR3 spans 14 amino acids. Germline CDR1 and CDR2: SGHRS and YFSETQ. The CDR3, as DNA: TGCGCCAGCAGCTTCGGGGACAGGAACTACGAGCAGTACTTC. Protein sequence: CASSFGDRNYEQYF. Based on the CDR3 plus reference TRBV5-1 and TRBJ2-7, the full variable domain is KAGVTQTPRYLIKTRGQQVTLSCSPISGHRSVSWYQQTPGQGLQFLFEYFSETQRNKGNFPGRFSGRQFSNSRSEMNVSTLELGDSALYLCASSFGDRNYEQYFGPGTRLTVT.

The rearrangement uses TRBV18 and TRBJ2-7; D possibly matches TRBD1 or TRBD2 (5 bases each). Germline lookup yields CDR1 KGHSH and CDR2 LQKENI. With 6 bases removed from V and 7 bases from J, the gap between germline ends came to 19 bases. The CDR3 covers 14 residues. The CDR3 here is CASSLSGGEVEQYF. CDR3 sequence (DNA): TGTGCCAGCTCCCTGTCTGGGGGTGAGGTGGAGCAGTACTTC.

Only a few counts were recorded for this clonotype. The chain uses TRBV7-9 and TRBJ1-3; 7 nucleotides line up with TRBD1. The CDR3 is 17 residues long. Germline-derived CDR1 and CDR2 are SEHNR and FQNEAQ (reference sequence). The junction had 10 bases not matched to a gene; V was cut back by 3 bases and J by 2 bases. The CDR3 reads CASSFVGTGDAGNTIYF. The CDR3 coding sequence is TGTGCCAGCAGCTTCGTCGGTACAGGGGACGCTGGAAACACCATATATTTT.

This clonotype was detected ten times or more. V gene TRBV3-1 combines with J gene TRBJ1-2; D remains ambiguous. V dropped 3 bases and J dropped 4 bases, with 3 bases sitting between them. The CDR3 loop spans 11 amino acids. Germline V gene data show CDR1 as LGHDT and CDR2 as YNNKEL (reference sequence). The CDR3 region is CASSHSYGYTF. CDR3 bases: TGTGCCAGCAGCCATAGCTATGGCTACACCTTC.

Many counts were recorded for this clonotype. CDR3 coding DNA: TGCAGCGTTATTAGCGGCTACAATGAGCAGTTCTTC. Residues: CSVISGYNEQFF. The rearrangement uses TRBV29-1 and TRBJ2-1, with a weak D call TRBD2 (6 bases). The CDR3 length is 12 residues. Trimming left V 5 bases short and J 3 bases short, with 8 bases between. In germline, CDR1 is SQVTM, CDR2 ANQGSEA.

This clonotype was observed at least ten times. The rearrangement uses TRBV29-1 and TRBJ2-5; TRBD2 agrees at 7 bases. With V trimmed by 6 bases and J by 1 base, 5 bases remained unmatched. Germline CDR1 reads SQVTM; CDR2 reads ANQGSEA. The CDR3 has 13 residues. The CDR3 coding sequence is TGCAGCGTGGAGCGGGGTCTCCAAGAGACCCAGTACTTC. Amino acid sequence: CSVERGLQETQYF.

This clonotype appeared many times. The J gene is TRBJ2-5, the V gene TRBV9, with 8 bases fitting TRBD2. CDR1 is SGDLS, CDR2 YYNGEE, per germline. The CDR3 loop spans 15 amino acids. With 0 bases clipped from V and 5 bases from J, the junction kept 6 bases outside the gene matches. The DNA of the CDR3 is TGTGCCAGCAGCGTAGTCGAGGTAGCGGGGGAGACCCAGTACTTC. Its protein is CASSVVEVAGETQYF.

This clonotype was observed at least ten times. The CDR3 DNA is TGTGCCATGTCCGGGGACCGAAGTCTCAATGAGCAGTTCTTC. This translates into CAMSGDRSLNEQFF. The chain carries TRBV10-3 and TRBJ2-1; D tentatively reads TRBD1 or TRBD2 (5 bases each). Trimming took 9 bases from V and 6 from J, leaving 18 bases between them. From germline, CDR1 is ENHRY and CDR2 SYGVKD. The length of the CDR3 is 14 residues.

This clonotype was counted at least ten times. V and J are TRBV5-1 and TRBJ2-3; D unclear. Trimming shortened V by 5 bases and J by 3 bases, and 13 bases separated the two germline ends. Germline CDR1 is SGHRS and CDR2 is YFSETQ. CDR3 length: 14 residues. The CDR3 is CASSRYSLTDTQYF. In DNA form, the CDR3 reads TGCGCCAGCAGTCGATACTCTCTTACAGATACGCAGTATTTT. The full variable domain, its missing parts supplied by reference TRBV5-1 and TRBJ2-3, is KAGVTQTPRYLIKTRGQQVTLSCSPISGHRSVSWYQQTPGQGLQFLFEYFSETQRNKGNFPGRFSGRQFSNSRSEMNVSTLELGDSALYLCASSRYSLTDTQYFGPGTRLTVL.

This clonotype occurred many times. The rearrangement joins TRBV5-1 to TRBJ2-2; D call uncertain. Trimming removed 3 bases at V and 3 bases at J, with 12 bases between. Germline CDR1 and CDR2: SGHRS and YFSETQ. This CDR3 has 15 amino acids. CDR3: CASSSDGSDTGELFF. The DNA for the CDR3 is TGCGCCAGCAGCTCCGACGGGTCAGACACCGGGGAGCTGTTTTTT.

In this sample, this clonotype turned up many times. The DNA for the CDR3 is TGTGCTAGTGGTTTTATCTGGACCCGGATCATGAACACTGAAGCTTTCTTT. Its translation is CASGFIWTRIMNTEAFF. The chain joins TRBV12-5 to TRBJ1-1; D is ambiguous. The CDR3 sequence is 17 residues long. CDR1 and CDR2 from the germline V gene are LGHNT and FRNRAP. Trimming cost V 3 bases and J 0 bases, with 17 bases left between them. Filled out from reference TRBV12-5 and TRBJ1-1, the complete variable domain reads DARVTQTPRHKVTEMGQEVTMRCQPILGHNTVFWYRQTMMQGLELLAYFRNRAPLDDSGMPKDRFSAEMPDATLATLKIQPSEPRDSAVYFCASGFIWTRIMNTEAFFGQGTRLTVV.

This clonotype was seen many times. The rearrangement links TRBV11-2 to TRBJ2-1, with D perhaps TRBD2 (6 bases). The germline V gene has CDR1 SGHAT and CDR2 FQNNGV. V lost 5 bases, J lost 7 bases, and 12 bases lay in between. This CDR3 contains 13 residues. Here the CDR3 DNA reads TGTGCCAGCAGCCTTTCTGCGGGGAATGAGCAGTTCTTC. It yields the protein CASSLSAGNEQFF.

This clonotype showed up many times. Written as DNA, the CDR3 is TGTGCCATCAGATCCGGGGGGCGAAACTACGAGCAGTACTTC. This translates into CAIRSGGRNYEQYF. V and J are TRBV10-3 and TRBJ2-7, with D maybe TRBD2 (7 bases). CDR1 and CDR2 from the germline V gene are ENHRY and SYGVKD. V shed 6 bases and J shed 3 bases, with 15 bases lying between them. CDR3 length equals 14 residues.

This clonotype was found many times. Here the CDR3 reads CASSPQSRDQPQHF. The CDR3 DNA reads TGCGCCAGCAGCCCTCAATCCCGGGATCAGCCCCAGCATTTT. The chain uses TRBV5-1 and TRBJ1-5; unclear D gene. The CDR3 is made up of 14 amino acids. The V gene lost 4 bases and the J gene lost 5 bases, with 13 bases spanning the gap. Per the germline V gene, CDR1 is SGHRS and CDR2 is YFSETQ. Looking up the rest from reference TRBV5-1 and TRBJ1-5 gives the full variable domain: KAGVTQTPRYLIKTRGQQVTLSCSPISGHRSVSWYQQTPGQGLQFLFEYFSETQRNKGNFPGRFSGRQFSNSRSEMNVSTLELGDSALYLCASSPQSRDQPQHFGDGTRLSIL.

This clonotype was seen ten or more times. The chain uses TRBV19 and TRBJ2-1; D unresolved. V lost 3 bases to trimming and J lost 11 bases, with 11 bases between them. The V gene's germline CDR1 is LNHDA and CDR2 SQIVND (reference sequence). The CDR3 extends over 12 amino acids. The CDR3 coding sequence is TGTGCCAGTAGTATTCTCGACGGCCAGCAGTTCTTC. Protein product: CASSILDGQQFF.

The chain recombines TRBV20-1 with TRBJ2-5, with D tentatively TRBD1 (5 bases). This CDR3 has 11 amino acids. Per the germline V gene, CDR1 is DFQATT and CDR2 is SNEGSKA (reference sequence). CDR3 bases: TGCGCCTATGGGGCAGAGGAGACCCAGTACTTC. Protein product: CAYGAEETQYF.

This clonotype showed up many times. This sequence joins TRBV29-1 and TRBJ1-1; possible D gene TRBD1, 5 bases. The V gene lost 5 bases and the J gene lost 5 bases, with 9 bases spanning the gap. Germline assignment: CDR1 SQVTM and CDR2 ANQGSEA. The CDR3 covers 11 residues. CDR3 loop: CSVYRITEAFF. CDR3 in DNA: TGCAGCGTTTACAGGATTACTGAAGCTTTCTTT.

This clonotype has ten or more counts. The V and J genes are TRBV2 and TRBJ1-6; the D is unclear. With 3 bases removed from V and 7 bases from J, the gap between germline ends came to 10 bases. The CDR3 covers 14 residues. Germline V gene data show CDR1 as SNHLY and CDR2 as FYNNEI. The CDR3 spells CASSEALRNSPLHF. The CDR3 DNA is TGTGCCAGCAGTGAGGCTTTAAGGAATTCACCCCTCCACTTT.